This TCR beta chain was identified during a study of blood T cell repertoires in COVID-19. Background on the study: The study drew acute and convalescent COVID-19 samples from the United States, Italy and Spain. T cells, B-cell-depleted T cells, or PBMCs supplied cDNA or gDNA.

Original processing notes: Quantification of nucleated cells was approximated via reference gene primer amplification. Sequencing used immunoSEQ multiplex PCR; TCRdb keeps in-frame clones, though not all of them. V, J and clone size are taken as reported in that table, and D and trimming were inferred from the DNA itself. Among 95,000 to 120,000 clones listed, less than 75% were seen once. This receptor was taken from a middle-aged woman with acute or convalescent COVID-19. The sequencing sample was made of peripheral blood.

The CDR3 protein is CASSLRGTSYEQYF. DNA of the CDR3: TGTGCCAGCAGTTTAAGGGGTACGTCATACGAGCAGTACTTC. V usage is TRBV28 and J usage is TRBJ2-7; perhaps TRBD1 as D (5 bases). Between the trimmed V and J ends, which lost 2 bases and 4 bases, there was a span of 12 bases. CDR1 is MDHEN and CDR2 is SYDVKM in the germline V gene. CDR3 size: 14 residues.